This T cell receptor beta chain was captured by sequencing in a study of T cell responses to AZD1222 COVID-19 vaccine (dated by TCRdb to 2020 to 2022). Background on the whole study: A total of about 230 trial participants underwent TCR sequencing, of whom some 210 received two doses of AZD1222 and 26 received two doses of the MenACWY control vaccine. Trial participants were enrolled into age subgroups of 18-55, 56-69 and 70-plus years, which contained 148, 28 and 57 TCR-sequenced participants, respectively.

Sample time point, as interpreted from the label and publication: about 28 days (+/-7) after the second vaccine dose. AZD1222 recipients given second doses at about 4 weeks or at about 12 weeks were pooled, since spike-specific TCR depth and breadth were not found to differ between the two schedules. Vaccinee samples were obtained from the UK trials COV001 and COV002, which included a single-blind randomized controlled phase 2/3 trial of AZD1222 (ChAdOx1 nCoV-19) in healthy adults. For TCRbeta chain sequencing, PBMC samples from trial participants were taken at day 0 and at day 28 after the second dose. Here is what the overall study found, with its caveats: Only six AZD1222 recipients were SARS-CoV-2 seropositive at baseline, limiting conclusions about previously exposed vaccinees. The whole spike protein was spanned by vaccine-associated CD4 TCRs, and dominant responses were seen in regions 160-218 and 743-854. A significant rise in spike-specific TCR breadth and depth was observed after two AZD1222 doses relative to day 0 and relative to MenACWY recipients. Epitopes outside the regions mutated in the B.1.351 and B.1.1.7 variants were reportedly recognized by nearly half of the unique spike-specific TCRs. Participants were mostly white British, with more females than males. The authors suggested clonal diversity may have been underestimated. The 56-69-year group was small, and its depth increase did not reach significance, likely because of low power. Because no day 14 peak-response samples were available, the repertoires could be characterized only after the peak T cell response.

In regard to this clone: Its binding antigen is unknown. No quality values exist for individual bases; no much larger clone is one base distant.

The CDR3 regions of human TCRbeta chains were subjected to immunosequencing. Per the original workflow: TCRs in the repertoires were compared against a reference library of SARS-CoV-2-specific TCRs that had been generated with the MIRA antigen-specificity platform. Breadth meant the fraction of unique TCRs that were SARS-CoV-2-associated, whereas depth meant the fraction of total T cells that were SARS-CoV-2-associated. Using the MIRA data, every spike-specific TCR was mapped to the spike region that the TCR reacted to and assigned to either a CD4 or a CD8 class. Log10-transformed breadth and depth values were compared by one-way ANOVA with Sidak's multiple comparisons tests. Entries here come from immuneACCESS through TCRdb and include only in-frame sequences with V and J called. Some clones fail to appear in such tables; in the studies checked, an unresolved V gene covers under half of the shortfall, and the cause of the remainder is unknown. The D gene and trimming were derived from the DNA, and the V and J assignments and clone size from that table. Across this sample there are some 120,000 clones, with around 83% seen only once. The top ten hold 4.4% of the sample.

V lost 1 base and J lost 5 bases, and the count of bases not matched to a germline gene is 3. The germline V gene encodes CDR1 MDHEN and CDR2 SYDVKM. From cysteine to phenylalanine, the CDR3 is 15 amino acids long. This entry keeps only the CDR3 DNA: 45 bases, framed from base 1. This receptor chain uses TRBV28 and TRBJ2-3; a stretch of 10 junction bases matches TRBD1. This TCR was sampled from an adult who received the AZD1222 COVID-19 vaccine. The sequences come from peripheral blood, collected 28 days after the second AZD1222 dose. The CDR3 region reads CASSLYRDRGDTQYF. The DNA is as follows: TGTGCCAGCAGTTTATACCGGGACAGGGGAGATACGCAGTATTTT. Where the CDR3 stops, the reference TRBV28 and TRBJ2-3 genes take over; the full variable domain is DVKVTQSSRYLVKRTGEKVFLECVQDMDHENMFWYRQDPGLGLRLIYFSYDVKMKEKGDIPEGYSVSREKKERFSLILESASTNQTSMYLCASSLYRDRGDTQYFGPGTRLTVL.